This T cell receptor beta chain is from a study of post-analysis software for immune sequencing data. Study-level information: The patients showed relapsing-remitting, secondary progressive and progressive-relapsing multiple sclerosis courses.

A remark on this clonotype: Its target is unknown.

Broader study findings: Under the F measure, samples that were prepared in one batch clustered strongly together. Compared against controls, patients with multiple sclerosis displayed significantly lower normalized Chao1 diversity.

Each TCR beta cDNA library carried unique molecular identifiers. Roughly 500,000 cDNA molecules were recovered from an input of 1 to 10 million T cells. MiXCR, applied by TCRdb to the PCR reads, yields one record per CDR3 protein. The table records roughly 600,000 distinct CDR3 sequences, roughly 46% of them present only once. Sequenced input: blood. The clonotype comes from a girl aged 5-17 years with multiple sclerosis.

For the CDR3, the DNA is TGTGCCAGCATTGGGACTAGCGGGGGGGCCGTACACAATGAGCAGTTCTTC. Amino acid sequence: CASIGTSGGAVHNEQFF. This chain joins TRBV25-1 and TRBJ2-1; 16 nucleotides line up with TRBD2. CDR3 size: 17 residues. Germline V gene sequence: CDR1 MGHDK, CDR2 SYGVNS. The J segment lost 5 bases and the V segment lost 7 bases, leaving 8 bases of the junction unmatched.